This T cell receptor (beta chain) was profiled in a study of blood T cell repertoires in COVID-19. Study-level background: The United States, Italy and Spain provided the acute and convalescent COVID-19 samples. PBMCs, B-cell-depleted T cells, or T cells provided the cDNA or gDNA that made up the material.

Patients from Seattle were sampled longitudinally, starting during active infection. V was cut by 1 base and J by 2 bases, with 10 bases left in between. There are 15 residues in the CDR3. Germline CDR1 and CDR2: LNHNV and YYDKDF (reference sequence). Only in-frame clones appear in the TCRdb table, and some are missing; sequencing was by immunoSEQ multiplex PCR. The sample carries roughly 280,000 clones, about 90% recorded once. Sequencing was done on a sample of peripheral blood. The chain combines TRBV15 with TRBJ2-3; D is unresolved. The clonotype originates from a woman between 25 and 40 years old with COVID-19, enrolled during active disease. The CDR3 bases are TGTGCCACCAGCAGAGTCGGAAGACTCACAGATACGCAGTATTTT. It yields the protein CATSRVGRLTDTQYF.